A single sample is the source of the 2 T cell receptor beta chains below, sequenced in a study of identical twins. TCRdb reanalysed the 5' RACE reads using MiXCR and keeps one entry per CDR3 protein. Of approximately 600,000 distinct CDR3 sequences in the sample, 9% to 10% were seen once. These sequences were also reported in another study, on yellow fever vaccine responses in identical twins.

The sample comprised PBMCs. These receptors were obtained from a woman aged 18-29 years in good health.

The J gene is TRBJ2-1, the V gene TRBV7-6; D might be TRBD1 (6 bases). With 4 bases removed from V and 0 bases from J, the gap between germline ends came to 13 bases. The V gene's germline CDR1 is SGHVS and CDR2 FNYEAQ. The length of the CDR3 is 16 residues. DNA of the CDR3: TGTGCCAGCAGCTCACCACAGGGAAGCTCCTACAATGAGCAGTTCTTC. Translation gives CASSSPQGSSYNEQFF.

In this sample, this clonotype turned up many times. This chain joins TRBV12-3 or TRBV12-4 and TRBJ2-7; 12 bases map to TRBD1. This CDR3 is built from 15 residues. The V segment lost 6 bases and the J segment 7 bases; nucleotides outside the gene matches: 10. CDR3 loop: CASSEPGQGAWEQYF. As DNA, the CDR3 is TGTGCCAGCAGCGAGCCGGGACAGGGGGCATGGGAGCAGTACTTC.